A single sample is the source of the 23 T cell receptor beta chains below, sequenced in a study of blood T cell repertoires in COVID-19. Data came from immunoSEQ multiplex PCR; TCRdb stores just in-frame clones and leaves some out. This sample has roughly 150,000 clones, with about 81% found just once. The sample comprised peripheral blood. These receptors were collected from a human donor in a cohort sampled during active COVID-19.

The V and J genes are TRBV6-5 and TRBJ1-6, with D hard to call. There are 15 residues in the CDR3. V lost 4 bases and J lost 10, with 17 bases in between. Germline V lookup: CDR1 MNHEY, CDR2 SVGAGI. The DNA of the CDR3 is TGTGCCAGCAGTTCCCGTGGATATTCACTATCACCCCTCCACTTT. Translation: CASSSRGYSLSPLHF.

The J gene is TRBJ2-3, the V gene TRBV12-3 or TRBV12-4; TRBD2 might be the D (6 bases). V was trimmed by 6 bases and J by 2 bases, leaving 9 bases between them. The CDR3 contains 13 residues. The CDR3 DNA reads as TGTGCCAGCAGGGGGAGGTTCACAGATACGCAGTATTTT. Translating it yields CASRGRFTDTQYF.

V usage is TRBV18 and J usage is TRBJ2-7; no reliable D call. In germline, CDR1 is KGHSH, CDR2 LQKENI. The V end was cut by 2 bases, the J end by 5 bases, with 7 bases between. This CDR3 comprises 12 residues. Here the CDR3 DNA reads TGTGCCAGCTCACCAAATGGCAACGAGCAGTACTTC. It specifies CASSPNGNEQYF.

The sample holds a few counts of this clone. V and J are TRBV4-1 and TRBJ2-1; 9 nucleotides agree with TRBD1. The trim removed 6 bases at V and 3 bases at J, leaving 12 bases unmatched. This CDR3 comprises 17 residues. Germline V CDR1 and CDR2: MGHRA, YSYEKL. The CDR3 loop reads CASRQISAGQGYNEQFF. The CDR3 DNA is TGCGCCAGCAGACAAATCTCCGCGGGACAGGGCTACAATGAGCAGTTCTTC.

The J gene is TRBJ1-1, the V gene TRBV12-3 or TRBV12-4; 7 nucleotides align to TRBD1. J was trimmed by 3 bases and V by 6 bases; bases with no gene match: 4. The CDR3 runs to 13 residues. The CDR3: CASRRTGDTEAFF. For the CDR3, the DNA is TGTGCCAGCAGAAGAACAGGGGACACTGAAGCTTTCTTT.

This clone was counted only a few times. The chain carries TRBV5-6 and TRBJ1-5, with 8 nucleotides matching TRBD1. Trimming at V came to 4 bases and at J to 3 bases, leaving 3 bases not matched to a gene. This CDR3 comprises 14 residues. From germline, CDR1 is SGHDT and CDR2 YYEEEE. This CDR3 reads CASSRQGLNQPQHF. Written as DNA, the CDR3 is TGTGCCAGCAGCCGACAGGGGCTCAATCAGCCCCAGCATTTT. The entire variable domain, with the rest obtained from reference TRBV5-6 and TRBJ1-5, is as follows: DAGVTQSPTHLIKTRGQQVTLRCSPKSGHDTVSWYQQALGQGPQFIFQYYEEEERQRGNFPDRFSGHQFPNYSSELNVNALLLGDSALYLCASSRQGLNQPQHFGDGTRLSIL.

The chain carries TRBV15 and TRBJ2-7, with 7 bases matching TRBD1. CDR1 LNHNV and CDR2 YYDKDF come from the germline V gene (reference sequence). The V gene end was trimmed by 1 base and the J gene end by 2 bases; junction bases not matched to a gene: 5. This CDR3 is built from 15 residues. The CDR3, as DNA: TGTGCCACCAGCAGAGTCCGACAGGGAGCCTACGAGCAGTACTTC. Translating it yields CATSRVRQGAYEQYF.

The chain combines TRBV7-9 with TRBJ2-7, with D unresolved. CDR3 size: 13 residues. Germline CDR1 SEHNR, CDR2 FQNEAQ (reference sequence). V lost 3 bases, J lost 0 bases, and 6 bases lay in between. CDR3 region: CASSLENSYEQYF. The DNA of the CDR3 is TGTGCCAGCAGCTTGGAGAACTCCTACGAGCAGTACTTC.

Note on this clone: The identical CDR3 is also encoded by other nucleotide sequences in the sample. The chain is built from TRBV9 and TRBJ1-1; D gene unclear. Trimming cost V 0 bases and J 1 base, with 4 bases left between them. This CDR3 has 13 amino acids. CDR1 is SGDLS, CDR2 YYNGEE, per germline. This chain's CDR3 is CASSVAGNTEAFF. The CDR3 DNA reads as TGTGCCAGCAGCGTAGCCGGGAACACTGAAGCTTTCTTT.

CDR3 bases: TGCAGTGCTAGTCCCCAAGGAGGATGGACCGGGGAGCTGTTTTTT. The encoded protein is CSASPQGGWTGELFF. V usage is TRBV20-1 and J usage is TRBJ2-2; TRBD2 might be the D (5 bases). Germline V lookup: CDR1 DFQATT, CDR2 SNEGSKA (reference sequence). The CDR3 runs 15 residues. Trimming stripped 3 bases from V and 5 bases from J, with 16 bases between.

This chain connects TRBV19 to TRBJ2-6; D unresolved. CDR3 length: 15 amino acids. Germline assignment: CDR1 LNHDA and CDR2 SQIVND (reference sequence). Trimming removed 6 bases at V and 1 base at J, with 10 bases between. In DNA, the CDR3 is TGTGCCAGTAGCACACTGACATCTGGGGCCAACGTCCTGACTTTC. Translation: CASSTLTSGANVLTF.

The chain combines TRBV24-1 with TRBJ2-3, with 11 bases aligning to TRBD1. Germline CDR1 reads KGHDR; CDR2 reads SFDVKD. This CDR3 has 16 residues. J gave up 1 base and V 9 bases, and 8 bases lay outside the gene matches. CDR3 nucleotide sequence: TGTGCCACCGAGGACAGGGGGCTGTGGGGCACAGATACGCAGTATTTT. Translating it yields CATEDRGLWGTDTQYF.

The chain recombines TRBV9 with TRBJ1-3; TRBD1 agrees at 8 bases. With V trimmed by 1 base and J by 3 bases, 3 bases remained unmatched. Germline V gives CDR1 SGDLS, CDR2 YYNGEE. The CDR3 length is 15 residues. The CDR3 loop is CASSVQGANGNTIYF. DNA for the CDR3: TGTGCCAGCAGCGTACAGGGGGCAAATGGAAACACCATATATTTT.

The CDR3 here is CASSQEVTGRGTYGYTF. CDR3 nucleotide sequence: TGCGCCAGCAGCCAAGAGGTAACAGGGAGAGGGACCTATGGCTACACCTTC. The chain joins TRBV4-3 to TRBJ1-2, with a tentative D call TRBD1 (6 bases). The length of the CDR3 is 17 residues. CDR1 is LGHNA and CDR2 is YSLEER in the germline V gene. V was clipped by 0 bases and J by 4 bases, with 18 bases between them.

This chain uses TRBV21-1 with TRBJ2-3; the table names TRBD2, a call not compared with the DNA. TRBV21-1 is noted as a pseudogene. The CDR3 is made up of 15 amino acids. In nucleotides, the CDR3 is TGTGCCAGCACCGAGGGCACTAGCGCGGTGGATACGCAGTATTTT. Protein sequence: CASTEGTSAVDTQYF.

CDR3 bases: TGTGCCTGGAGTGTACTTTCGGAGACCCAGTACTTC. Translating gives CAWSVLSETQYF. The chain uses TRBV30 and TRBJ2-5; D uncertain. Germline-derived CDR1 and CDR2 are GTSNPN and SVGIG (reference sequence). The CDR3 contains 12 residues. With 0 bases removed from V and 5 bases from J, the gap between germline ends came to 7 bases.

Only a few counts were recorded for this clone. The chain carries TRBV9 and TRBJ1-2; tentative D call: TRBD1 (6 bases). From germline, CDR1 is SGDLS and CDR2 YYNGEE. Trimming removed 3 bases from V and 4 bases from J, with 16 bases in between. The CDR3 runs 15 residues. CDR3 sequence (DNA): TGTGCCAGCAGCGCCCCGACGGGGGGCCCCTATGGCTACACCTTC. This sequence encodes CASSAPTGGPYGYTF.

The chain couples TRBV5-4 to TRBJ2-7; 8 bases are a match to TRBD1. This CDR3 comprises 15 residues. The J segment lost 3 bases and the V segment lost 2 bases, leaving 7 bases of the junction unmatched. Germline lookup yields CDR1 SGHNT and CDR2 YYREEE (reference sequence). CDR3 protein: CASSFPGGGNYEQYF. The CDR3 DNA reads TGTGCCAGCAGCTTCCCAGGGGGCGGAAACTACGAGCAGTACTTC.

CDR3 nucleotides: TGTGCCAGCAACCCAGACAGGGGTAATGAAAAACTGTTTTTT. The encoded protein is CASNPDRGNEKLFF. V is TRBV6-5 and J is TRBJ1-4, with 8 bases lining up with TRBD1. The CDR3 has 14 residues. CDR1 and CDR2 from the germline V gene are MNHEY and SVGAGI. V lost 7 bases to trimming and J lost 4 bases; unmatched junction nucleotides: 5.

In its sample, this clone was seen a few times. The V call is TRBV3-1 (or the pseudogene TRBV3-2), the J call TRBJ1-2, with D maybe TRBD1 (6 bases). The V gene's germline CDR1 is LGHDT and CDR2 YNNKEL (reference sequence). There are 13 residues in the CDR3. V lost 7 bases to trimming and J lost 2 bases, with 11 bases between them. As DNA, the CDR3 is TGTGCCAGCACCGTACAGGGCAACTATGGCTACACCTTC. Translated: CASTVQGNYGYTF.

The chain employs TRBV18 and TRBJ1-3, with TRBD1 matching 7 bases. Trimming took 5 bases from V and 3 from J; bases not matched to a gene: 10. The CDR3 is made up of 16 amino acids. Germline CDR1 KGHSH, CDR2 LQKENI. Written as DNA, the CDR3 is TGTGCCAGCTCAGAAACCCAACAGGGGAATGGAAACACCATATATTTT. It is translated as CASSETQQGNGNTIYF.

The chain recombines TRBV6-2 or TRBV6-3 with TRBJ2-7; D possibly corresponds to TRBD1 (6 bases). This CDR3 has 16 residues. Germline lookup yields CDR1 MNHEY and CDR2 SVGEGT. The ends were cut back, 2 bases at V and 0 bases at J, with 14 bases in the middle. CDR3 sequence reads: CASSYGDIASSYEQYF. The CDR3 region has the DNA TGTGCCAGCAGTTACGGGGACATCGCTAGCTCCTACGAGCAGTACTTC.

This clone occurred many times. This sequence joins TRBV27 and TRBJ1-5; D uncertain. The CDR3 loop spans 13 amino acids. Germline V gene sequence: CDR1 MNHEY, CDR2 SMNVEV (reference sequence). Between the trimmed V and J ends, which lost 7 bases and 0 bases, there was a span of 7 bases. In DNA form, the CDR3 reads TGTGCCAGCACTGCAGGTAGCAATCAGCCCCAGCATTTT. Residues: CASTAGSNQPQHF.